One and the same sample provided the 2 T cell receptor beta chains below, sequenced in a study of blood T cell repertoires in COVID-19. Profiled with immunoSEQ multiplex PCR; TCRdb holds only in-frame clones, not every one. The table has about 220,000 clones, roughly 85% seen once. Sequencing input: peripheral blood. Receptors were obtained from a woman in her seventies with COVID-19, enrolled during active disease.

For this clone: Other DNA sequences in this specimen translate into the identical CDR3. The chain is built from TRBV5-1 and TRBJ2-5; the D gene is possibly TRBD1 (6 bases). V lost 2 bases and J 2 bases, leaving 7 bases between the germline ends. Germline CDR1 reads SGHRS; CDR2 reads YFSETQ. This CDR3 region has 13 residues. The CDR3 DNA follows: TGCGCCAGCAGCTTAGGGGGTCAAGAGACCCAGTACTTC. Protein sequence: CASSLGGQETQYF.

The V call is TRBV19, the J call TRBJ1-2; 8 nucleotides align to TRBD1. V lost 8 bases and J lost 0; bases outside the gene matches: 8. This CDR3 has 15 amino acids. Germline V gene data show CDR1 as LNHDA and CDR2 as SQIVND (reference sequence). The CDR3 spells CASRDRPLANYGYTF. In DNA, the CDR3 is TGTGCCAGTCGGGACAGGCCTTTAGCTAACTATGGCTACACCTTC.